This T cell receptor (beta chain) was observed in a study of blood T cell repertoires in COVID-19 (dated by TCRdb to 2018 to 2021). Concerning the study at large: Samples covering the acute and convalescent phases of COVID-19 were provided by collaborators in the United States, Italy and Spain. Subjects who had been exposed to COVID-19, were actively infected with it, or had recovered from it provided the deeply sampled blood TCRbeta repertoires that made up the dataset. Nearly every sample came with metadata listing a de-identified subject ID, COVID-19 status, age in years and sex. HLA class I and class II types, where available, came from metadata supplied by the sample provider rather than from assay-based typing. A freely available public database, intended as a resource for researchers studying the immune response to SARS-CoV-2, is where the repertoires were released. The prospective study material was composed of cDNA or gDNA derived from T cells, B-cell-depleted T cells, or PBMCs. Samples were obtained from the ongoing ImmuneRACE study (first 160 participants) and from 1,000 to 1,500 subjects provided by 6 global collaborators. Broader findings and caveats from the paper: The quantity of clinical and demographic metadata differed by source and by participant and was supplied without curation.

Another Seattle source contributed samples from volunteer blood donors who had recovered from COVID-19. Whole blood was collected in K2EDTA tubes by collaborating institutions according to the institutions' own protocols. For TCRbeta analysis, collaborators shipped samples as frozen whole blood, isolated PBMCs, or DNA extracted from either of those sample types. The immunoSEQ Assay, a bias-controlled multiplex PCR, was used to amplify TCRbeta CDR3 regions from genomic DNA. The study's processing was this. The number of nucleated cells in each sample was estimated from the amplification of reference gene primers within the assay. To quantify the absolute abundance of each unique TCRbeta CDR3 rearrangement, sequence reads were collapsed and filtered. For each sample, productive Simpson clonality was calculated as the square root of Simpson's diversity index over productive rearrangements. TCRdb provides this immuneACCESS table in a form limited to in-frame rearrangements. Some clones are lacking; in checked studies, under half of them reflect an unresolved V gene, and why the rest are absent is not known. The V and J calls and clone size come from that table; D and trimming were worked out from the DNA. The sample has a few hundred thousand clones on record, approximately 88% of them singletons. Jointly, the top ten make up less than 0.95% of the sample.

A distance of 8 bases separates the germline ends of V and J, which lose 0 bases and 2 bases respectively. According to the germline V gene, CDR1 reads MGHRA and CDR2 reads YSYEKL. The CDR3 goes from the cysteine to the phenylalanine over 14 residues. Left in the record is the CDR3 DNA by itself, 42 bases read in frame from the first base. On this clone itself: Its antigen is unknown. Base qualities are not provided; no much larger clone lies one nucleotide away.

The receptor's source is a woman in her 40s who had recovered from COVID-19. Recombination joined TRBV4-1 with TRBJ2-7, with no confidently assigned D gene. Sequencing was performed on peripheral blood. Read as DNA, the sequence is TGCGCCAGCAGCCAAGATTACCCTACCTACGAGCAGTACTTC. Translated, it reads CASSQDYPTYEQYF.